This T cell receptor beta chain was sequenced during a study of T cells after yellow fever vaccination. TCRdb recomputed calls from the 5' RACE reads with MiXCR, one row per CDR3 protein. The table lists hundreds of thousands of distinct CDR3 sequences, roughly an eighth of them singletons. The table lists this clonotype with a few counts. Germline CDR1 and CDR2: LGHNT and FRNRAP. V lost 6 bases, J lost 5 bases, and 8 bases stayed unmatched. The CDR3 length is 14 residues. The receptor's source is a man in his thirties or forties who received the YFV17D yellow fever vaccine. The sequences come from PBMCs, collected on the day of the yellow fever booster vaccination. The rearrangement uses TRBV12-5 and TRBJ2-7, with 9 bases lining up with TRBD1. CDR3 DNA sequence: TGTGCTAGTGGCCCTGGGACAGGGCTCCACGAGCAGTACTTC. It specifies CASGPGTGLHEQYF.